These 4 T cell receptor beta chains were all obtained from the same sample, sequenced in a study of cytomegalovirus exposure and HLA in healthy donors. 60 Vbeta and 13 Jbeta primers were used in PCR. Profiled with immunoSEQ multiplex PCR; TCRdb holds only in-frame clones, not every one. The sample holds over 150,000 clones; approximately 79% are singletons and the top ten take roughly 1.5%. Input material: PBMCs. These receptors came from a girl aged 5-17 years in good health and CMV-seropositive.

The V gene is TRBV30, the J gene TRBJ2-7, with D possibly being TRBD1 or TRBD2 (5 bases each). This CDR3 spans 14 amino acids. Germline V gene lookup returns CDR1 GTSNPN and CDR2 SVGIG (reference sequence). The V end lost 8 bases, the J end lost 7 bases, and 24 bases lay between the germline ends. The CDR3 sequence is CAGGGSRALIEQYF. The CDR3 DNA reads as TGTGCCGGGGGTGGGAGCAGGGCTTTGATAGAGCAGTACTTC.

This sequence joins TRBV6-1 and TRBJ2-1; D possibly corresponds to TRBD1 (5 bases). The germline CDR1 and CDR2 sequences are MNHNS and SASEGT. Trimming left V 7 bases short and J 5 bases short, with 18 bases between. The CDR3 covers 15 residues. In DNA, the CDR3 is TGTGCCAGCACCCTCTGGCAGGGCGGTAACAATGAGCAGTTCTTC. It encodes CASTLWQGGNNEQFF.

The rearrangement joins TRBV30 to TRBJ1-3; D perhaps matches TRBD1 (6 bases). The length of the CDR3 is 15 residues. Germline V CDR1 and CDR2: GTSNPN, SVGIG (reference sequence). With 3 bases removed from V and 3 bases from J, the gap between germline ends came to 15 bases. The CDR3 DNA reads TGTGCCTGGAGGCCTACAGGGTCGGGTGGAAACACCATATATTTT. Its translation: CAWRPTGSGGNTIYF.

This sequence joins TRBV27 and TRBJ1-6; D is uncertain. The V gene lost 2 bases and the J gene lost 3 bases, with 5 bases spanning the gap. Germline assignment: CDR1 MNHEY and CDR2 SMNVEV (reference sequence). The CDR3 contains 14 residues. CDR3 region: CASSLRDYNSPLHF. The CDR3 DNA reads as TGTGCCAGCAGTTTACGGGACTATAATTCACCCCTCCACTTT.